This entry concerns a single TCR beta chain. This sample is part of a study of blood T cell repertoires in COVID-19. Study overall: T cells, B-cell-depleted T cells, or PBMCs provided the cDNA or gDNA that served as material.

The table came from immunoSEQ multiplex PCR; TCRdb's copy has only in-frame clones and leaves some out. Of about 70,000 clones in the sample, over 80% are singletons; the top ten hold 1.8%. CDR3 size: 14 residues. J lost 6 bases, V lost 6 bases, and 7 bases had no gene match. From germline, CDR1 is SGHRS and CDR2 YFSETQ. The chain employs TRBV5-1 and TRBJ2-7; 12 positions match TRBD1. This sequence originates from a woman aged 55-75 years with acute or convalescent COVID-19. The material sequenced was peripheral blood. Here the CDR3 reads CASTRGTGGSEQYF. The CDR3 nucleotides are TGCGCCAGCACACGCGGGACAGGGGGCTCCGAGCAGTACTTC.